This is a list of T cell receptor beta chains from one sample in a study of graft-versus-host responses after intestinal transplantation. Using immunoSEQ multiplex PCR, the repertoire was profiled, and TCRdb retains in-frame clones only, with some absent. The top ten hold around two fifths of the sample, which has 20,000 to 25,000 clones, approximately 92% seen once. The sequencing used PBMCs, collected approximately 260 days after intestinal transplant. The receptors were gathered from a human patient who received an intestinal transplant, so some T cells may come from the graft donor. Both conserved end residues are part of each CDR3. D genes are given only for firm matches. Clone size appears in some rows only: once, few, many, or a class for an expanded clone.

j_gene: TRBJ2-1; len: 18; v_gene: TRBV19; d_gene: TRBD2; abundance: few; CDR3aa: CATRPGLAGSRGYNEQFF; CDR3nt: TGTGCCACCCGCCCGGGACTAGCGGGATCGAGGGGCTACAATGAGCAGTTCTTC
j_gene: TRBJ2-5; len: 15; v_gene: TRBV7-2; d_gene: TRBD1; abundance: .; CDR3aa: CASSLGTGNGETQYF; CDR3nt: TGTGCCAGCAGCTTAGGGACAGGGAACGGAGAGACCCAGTACTTC
j_gene: TRBJ1-5; len: 15; v_gene: TRBV28; d_gene: TRBD1; abundance: .; CDR3aa: CASSLGTGGNQPQHF; CDR3nt: TGTGCCAGCAGTTTGGGGACAGGGGGCAATCAGCCCCAGCATTTT
j_gene: TRBJ1-5; len: 15; v_gene: TRBV6-5; d_gene: TRBD1; abundance: .; CDR3aa: CASSYPGQGHQPQHF; CDR3nt: TGTGCCAGCAGTTACCCCGGACAGGGCCATCAGCCCCAGCATTTT
j_gene: TRBJ2-7; len: 13; v_gene: TRBV2; d_gene: TRBD1; abundance: .; CDR3aa: CASRGQVSYEQYF; CDR3nt: TGTGCCAGCCGGGGACAGGTGAGCTACGAGCAGTACTTC
j_gene: TRBJ1-5; len: 14; v_gene: TRBV6-1; d_gene: TRBD1; abundance: few; CDR3aa: CATTYQGANQPQHF; CDR3nt: TGTGCCACTACATATCAGGGGGCGAATCAGCCCCAGCATTTT
j_gene: TRBJ2-7; len: 15; v_gene: TRBV5-6; d_gene: .; abundance: .; CDR3aa: CASSGVRGSSYEQYF; CDR3nt: TGTGCCAGCAGCGGGGTGAGGGGGAGCTCCTACGAGCAGTACTTC
j_gene: TRBJ1-2; len: 15; v_gene: TRBV7-9; d_gene: .; abundance: .; CDR3aa: CASSPGAGAFYGYTF; CDR3nt: TGTGCCAGCAGCCCCGGGGCGGGGGCCTTCTATGGCTACACCTTC
j_gene: TRBJ2-1; len: 15; v_gene: TRBV7-7; d_gene: TRBD2; abundance: .; CDR3aa: CASSIGLGAPNEQFF; CDR3nt: TGTGCCAGCAGCATAGGACTAGGAGCGCCCAATGAGCAGTTCTTC
j_gene: TRBJ2-1; len: 15; v_gene: TRBV19; d_gene: .; abundance: .; CDR3aa: CASSMGLPDHNEQFF; CDR3nt: TGTGCCAGTAGTATGGGGCTCCCTGATCACAATGAGCAGTTCTTC
j_gene: TRBJ1-5; len: 16; v_gene: TRBV9; d_gene: .; abundance: .; CDR3aa: CASSVEHRRRHQPQHF; CDR3nt: TGTGCCAGCAGCGTAGAGCATAGGAGACGGCATCAGCCCCAGCATTTT
j_gene: TRBJ2-7; len: 14; v_gene: TRBV19; d_gene: TRBD2; abundance: .; CDR3aa: CASSLAGDYYEQYF; CDR3nt: TGTGCCAGTAGTTTGGCGGGAGATTACTACGAGCAGTACTTC
j_gene: TRBJ2-1; len: 11; v_gene: TRBV9; d_gene: .; abundance: .; CDR3aa: CASSVVNEQFF; CDR3nt: TGTGCCAGCAGCGTAGTAAATGAGCAGTTCTTC
j_gene: TRBJ2-5; len: 20; v_gene: TRBV15; d_gene: .; abundance: once; CDR3aa: CATSEGIGQGILSHEETQYF; CDR3nt: TGTGCCACCAGCGAAGGAATCGGGCAGGGAATTCTGTCCCATGAGGAGACCCAGTACTTC
j_gene: TRBJ2-7; len: 15; v_gene: TRBV5-1; d_gene: TRBD1; abundance: .; CDR3aa: CASRMDRGDSYEQYF; CDR3nt: TGCGCCAGCAGAATGGACAGGGGGGATTCCTACGAGCAGTACTTC
j_gene: TRBJ1-2; len: 15; v_gene: TRBV27; d_gene: TRBD1; abundance: once; CDR3aa: CASSSTGALNYGYTF; CDR3nt: TGTGCCAGCAGTTCAACAGGGGCACTTAACTATGGCTACACCTTC
j_gene: TRBJ2-7; len: 15; v_gene: TRBV27; d_gene: TRBD1; abundance: once; CDR3aa: CASSSLGQGTYEQYF; CDR3nt: TGTGCCAGCAGTTCACTCGGACAGGGAACCTACGAGCAGTACTTC
j_gene: TRBJ2-7; len: 11; v_gene: TRBV25-1; d_gene: .; abundance: .; CDR3aa: CASSDLGEQYF; CDR3nt: TGTGCCAGCAGTGATCTGGGCGAGCAGTACTTC